This T cell receptor beta chain was recorded in a study of cytomegalovirus exposure and HLA in healthy donors. Germline V gene lookup returns CDR1 SNHLY and CDR2 FYNNEI. The V gene lost 6 bases and the J gene lost 2 bases, with 13 bases spanning the gap. This CDR3 is 14 amino acids long. General study points: Common viral pathogens seemed to be connected with several of the most significant clusters, according to a later analysis.

The PCR ran on 60 Vbeta and 13 Jbeta primers. Clones were sequenced by immunoSEQ multiplex PCR, and TCRdb holds only the in-frame ones, with some missing. Here the sample spans 160,000 or so clones, around 77% being singletons. As to this clone: Antigen unknown.

Sequencing was performed on PBMCs. This clonotype originated in a woman between 35 and 50 years old in good health and CMV-seronegative. V gene TRBV2 combines with J gene TRBJ1-2, with D tentatively TRBD1 (5 bases). CDR3 sequence (DNA): TGTGCCAGCAGCCAGACCAGGGCCAACTATGGCTACACCTTC. Protein: CASSQTRANYGYTF.